What follows are 20 T cell receptor beta chains derived from one specimen sequenced in a study of blood T cell repertoires in COVID-19. Measured with immunoSEQ multiplex PCR; TCRdb has only the in-frame clones, and not every one. The sample has nearly 200,000 clones; roughly 80% are singletons. The sequenced material came from PBMCs or T cells enriched from blood (not recorded which). All receptors come from a man aged 40-55 years who had recovered from COVID-19.

The chain carries TRBV10-3 and TRBJ1-2; 11 nucleotides match TRBD1. Germline-derived CDR1 and CDR2 are ENHRY and SYGVKD. The CDR3 extends over 13 amino acids. After removal of 6 bases from V and 8 bases from J, the junction contained 5 bases not matched to a gene. CDR3: CAISGTGGEGYTF. The CDR3 DNA reads as TGTGCCATCAGCGGGACAGGGGGTGAGGGCTACACCTTC.

This chain's CDR3 is CASSLSGGTPPGTQYF. CDR3 bases: TGCGCCAGCAGCTTAAGCGGGGGGACCCCTCCGGGGACCCAGTACTTC. This rearrangement joins TRBV5-1 to TRBJ2-5; TRBD2 matches 9 bases. CDR3 length equals 16 residues. Looked up from germline, CDR1 is SGHRS and CDR2 is YFSETQ. The V segment lost 2 bases and the J segment 7 bases; nucleotides outside the gene matches: 12.

About this clone: In the same sample, other DNA sequences code for this CDR3. The genes are TRBV5-1 and TRBJ1-1, with 9 nucleotides matching TRBD1. The CDR3 has 14 amino acids. CDR1 SGHRS and CDR2 YFSETQ come from the germline V gene. Trimming cost V 3 bases and J 5 bases; bases outside gene matches: 5. CDR3 amino acids: CASSSGQGRTEAFF. The CDR3 coding sequence is TGCGCCAGCAGCTCCGGACAGGGGAGGACTGAAGCTTTCTTT.

This chain joins TRBV5-6 and TRBJ1-2, with 7 positions matching TRBD1. Germline loops: CDR1 SGHDT, CDR2 YYEEEE. There are 13 residues in the CDR3. The V segment lost 5 bases and the J segment 6 bases; nucleotides outside the gene matches: 7. CDR3 protein: CASRKVRGDGYTF. As DNA, the CDR3 is TGTGCCAGCAGAAAGGTCAGGGGGGATGGCTACACCTTC. Variable domain in full (rest from reference TRBV5-6 and TRBJ1-2): DAGVTQSPTHLIKTRGQQVTLRCSPKSGHDTVSWYQQALGQGPQFIFQYYEEEERQRGNFPDRFSGHQFPNYSSELNVNALLLGDSALYLCASRKVRGDGYTFGSGTRLTVV.

The chain joins TRBV3-1 (or the pseudogene TRBV3-2) to TRBJ1-1; unclear D gene. Looked up from germline, CDR1 is LGHDT and CDR2 is YNNKEL (reference sequence). CDR3 length equals 13 residues. Trimming removed 1 base at V and 7 bases at J, with 10 bases between. CDR3 nucleotide sequence: TGTGCCAGCAGCCAAGTCGGTCGGGTTGAAGCTTTCTTT. Residues: CASSQVGRVEAFF.

The chain has TRBV11-2 and TRBJ1-5; D gene uncertain. V was pared by 0 bases and J by 6 bases, with 6 bases between. The CDR3 is 13 residues long. Germline CDR1 and CDR2: SGHAT and FQNNGV. CDR3 in DNA: TGTGCCAGCAGCTTAGATCCCGGTCAGCCCCAGCATTTT. It specifies CASSLDPGQPQHF.

The chain recombines TRBV6-2 or TRBV6-3 with TRBJ1-1; a possible D gene is TRBD1 (5 bases). This CDR3 is 13 amino acids long. V dropped 5 bases and J dropped 1 base, with 8 bases sitting between them. Germline V gene sequence: CDR1 MNHEY, CDR2 SVGEGT. The CDR3 reads CASSVQGNTEAFF. CDR3 coding DNA: TGTGCCAGCAGTGTCCAGGGGAACACTGAAGCTTTCTTT.

This rearrangement joins TRBV7-3 to TRBJ1-2; possibly TRBD1 for D (5 bases). This CDR3 contains 15 residues. Trimming pared 0 bases from V and 4 bases from J, leaving 12 bases between. In germline, CDR1 is SGHTA, CDR2 FQGTGA. The CDR3 region has the DNA TGTGCCAGCAGCTTAACGGGGCAGCCCGGCTATGGCTACACCTTC. It encodes CASSLTGQPGYGYTF.

In DNA form, the CDR3 reads TGTGCCAGCACCCCAGCCGGGACATTAAGGACGGAGACCCAGTACTTC. Protein: CASTPAGTLRTETQYF. The V call is TRBV2, the J call TRBJ2-5; TRBD1 is a possible D gene (6 bases). The CDR3 loop spans 16 amino acids. V was shortened by 7 bases and J by 5 bases, with 23 bases between the two germline ends. CDR1 is SNHLY and CDR2 is FYNNEI in the germline V gene.

This clone was counted once. This chain links TRBV5-5 with TRBJ1-4; D not certain. CDR1 and CDR2 (germline): SGHKS, YYEKEE (reference sequence). The V gene lost 4 bases and the J gene lost 5 bases, with 18 bases spanning the gap. There are 16 residues in the CDR3. CDR3 in DNA: TGTGCCAGCAGCCATTTTCACCGCGGATCCAATGAAAAACTGTTTTTT. This encodes CASSHFHRGSNEKLFF.

This clone appeared a few times. J is TRBJ2-1 and V is TRBV19; a weak D match, TRBD2 (5 bases). This CDR3 is built from 13 residues. Trimming left V 0 bases short and J 9 bases short, with 9 bases between. CDR1 and CDR2 (germline): LNHDA, SQIVND (reference sequence). The CDR3: CASSIDYGSEQFF. CDR3 sequence (DNA): TGTGCCAGTAGTATAGATTATGGGAGTGAGCAGTTCTTC.

DNA of the CDR3: TGTGCCAGCACCCTATTGGGGCAGACTTGGGATACGCAGTATTTT. Its protein is CASTLLGQTWDTQYF. The J gene is TRBJ2-3, the V gene TRBV9, with a possible D match to TRBD1 (5 bases). There are 15 residues in the CDR3. V was clipped by 6 bases and J by 6 bases, with 20 bases between them. The germline gives CDR1 SGDLS, CDR2 YYNGEE.

The rearrangement joins TRBV6-2 or TRBV6-3 to TRBJ2-1; D gene uncertain. V was shortened by 6 bases and J by 9 bases, with 12 bases between the two germline ends. This CDR3 spans 12 amino acids. The germline CDR1 and CDR2 sequences are MNHEY and SVGEGT. The CDR3 sequence: CASSPYSGEQFF. CDR3 DNA sequence: TGTGCCAGCAGCCCTTATAGTGGTGAGCAGTTCTTC.

The J gene is TRBJ1-1, the V gene TRBV12-2. TRBV12-2 is deemed a pseudogene. The CDR3 is 15 amino acids. The CDR3 region has the DNA TGTGCAAGTCGCTTAGCGCAAAAGCCTCGGGCTGAAGCTTTCTTT. Protein sequence: CASRLAQKPRAEAFF.

The chain links TRBV11-2 to TRBJ1-1, with 10 bases identical to TRBD1. CDR1 SGHAT and CDR2 FQNNGV come from the germline V gene. The CDR3 has 18 residues. The ends lost 3 bases at V and 1 base at J; junction bases unmatched: 11. CDR3 sequence reads: CASSFVTGGPDENTEAFF. DNA of the CDR3: TGTGCCAGCAGCTTCGTGACAGGGGGCCCGGACGAGAACACTGAAGCTTTCTTT.

The chain joins TRBV28 to TRBJ1-5, with 7 bases that match TRBD1. CDR1 is MDHEN and CDR2 is SYDVKM in the germline V gene. This CDR3 is built from 18 residues. The ends lost 2 bases at V and 12 bases at J; junction bases unmatched: 22. CDR3 DNA: TGTGCCAGCAGTTTAGTCGTAGGGACAGATCTCGGGTCGGGGAACCAGCATTTT. Translating gives CASSLVVGTDLGSGNQHF.

This clone was seen a single time. The V and J genes are TRBV19 and TRBJ1-6, with D possibly being TRBD1 (5 bases). V was cut by 3 bases and J by 8 bases, with 20 bases left in between. From germline, CDR1 is LNHDA and CDR2 SQIVND (reference sequence). The CDR3 runs 17 residues. The CDR3 spells CASSIPTTAGRDSPLHF. The DNA of the CDR3 is TGTGCCAGTAGTATCCCTACGACAGCGGGGAGGGATTCACCCCTCCACTTT.

This clone occurred once. The chain is built from TRBV5-1 and TRBJ1-1, with D possibly being TRBD1 (6 bases). The CDR3 has 14 residues. V lost 4 bases to trimming and J lost 1 base, with 11 bases between them. CDR1 is SGHRS, CDR2 YFSETQ, per germline. CDR3 bases: TGCGCCAGCAGCGCCCTGACAGGGAACACTGAAGCTTTCTTT. As protein: CASSALTGNTEAFF.

The V and J genes are TRBV11-2 and TRBJ1-3, with 7 bases aligning to TRBD1. Germline CDR1 is SGHAT and CDR2 is FQNNGV. V gave up 2 bases and J gave up 4 bases; unmatched junction bases: 5. The CDR3 totals 15 residues. The CDR3 DNA follows: TGTGCCAGCAGCTTAAACAGGGGAACAGGAAACACCATATATTTT. It is translated as CASSLNRGTGNTIYF.

V gene TRBV5-1 combines with J gene TRBJ1-5; the D is unclear. This CDR3 comprises 14 residues. Germline V CDR1 and CDR2: SGHRS, YFSETQ. The V end lost 0 bases, the J end lost 6 bases, and 10 bases lay between the germline ends. CDR3 in amino acids: CASSLGYTGQPQHF. The CDR3 DNA is TGCGCCAGCAGCTTGGGCTATACGGGTCAGCCCCAGCATTTT.